Listed below are T cell receptor beta chains from one sample, sequenced in a study of control samples from healthy donors and cancer patients. Method: immunoSEQ multiplex PCR; TCRdb's copy keeps in-frame clones and lacks some. The table shows about 190,000 clones, with approximately 95% occurring only once. Sequencing was carried out using blood. The origin of the receptors is a man younger than 35 in good health. Each CDR3 is given with its conserved first and last residue. A D gene is named only where the DNA matches it firmly. Size is stated for part of the rows, as once, few or many counts, or as a class when the clone is expanded.

j_call clone_size d_call v_call cdr3_aa cdr3_nt
TRBJ2-1 . . TRBV10-3 CAISDSGVNSYNEQFF TGTGCCATCAGTGATTCGGGGGTCAACTCCTACAATGAGCAGTTCTTC
TRBJ1-4 . . TRBV20-1 CSASVNEKLFF TGCAGTGCTAGTGTTAATGAAAAACTGTTTTTT
TRBJ1-1 . TRBD1 TRBV2 CASSEGTGWNTEAFF TGTGCCAGCAGTGAAGGGACAGGGTGGAACACTGAAGCTTTCTTT
TRBJ1-2 . . TRBV5-1 CASSLAWGQSDNYGYTF TGCGCCAGCAGCTTGGCTTGGGGCCAGAGTGATAACTATGGCTACACCTTC
TRBJ1-5 . . TRBV15 CATSDRTYYSNQPQHF TGTGCCACCAGCGATCGGACCTACTATAGCAATCAGCCCCAGCATTTT
TRBJ1-4 . . TRBV18 CASSPSFGVEKLFF TGTGCCAGCTCACCGTCTTTTGGGGTTGAAAAACTGTTTTTT
TRBJ1-1 . TRBD1 TRBV5-1 CASRGTGAWNTEAFF TGCGCCAGCCGCGGGACAGGGGCTTGGAACACTGAAGCTTTCTTT
TRBJ2-7 . TRBD1 TRBV7-3 CASSLQRAGTGKYEQYF TGTGCCAGCAGCTTACAGCGGGCCGGGACAGGGAAATACGAGCAGTACTTC
TRBJ2-3 . . TRBV7-2 CASSLEGPGTQYF TGTGCCAGCAGCCTAGAAGGCCCGGGCACGCAGTATTTT
TRBJ2-5 . TRBD2 TRBV24-1 CATSDPSVSGGGSETQYF TGTGCCACCAGTGATCCCTCGGTTAGCGGGGGTGGGTCGGAGACCCAGTACTTC
TRBJ1-2 . . TRBV28 CASSLLTGLYGYTF TGTGCCAGCAGTTTACTAACAGGCCTCTATGGCTACACCTTC
TRBJ1-3 . . TRBV29-1 CSVEADGGTIYF TGCAGCGTTGAGGCTGACGGGGGGACCATATATTTT
TRBJ2-2 . TRBD2 TRBV6-6 CASIIAGGTGELFF TGTGCCAGCATAATAGCGGGGGGGACCGGGGAGCTGTTTTTT
TRBJ2-7 . . TRBV2 CATRFDRFSYEQYF TGTGCCACTCGGTTCGACAGGTTCTCCTACGAGCAGTACTTC
TRBJ2-3 . . TRBV5-6 CASSSFKDTQYF TGTGCCAGCAGCTCGTTTAAGGATACGCAGTATTTT
TRBJ2-7 once TRBD2 TRBV3-1/TRBV3-2 CATSTGGPYEQYF TGTGCCACCTCTACGGGGGGGCCCTACGAGCAGTACTTC
TRBJ1-1 . TRBD1 TRBV11-2 CASSLRAGTGETEAFF TGTGCCAGCAGCTTGCGAGCCGGGACAGGGGAAACTGAAGCTTTCTTT
TRBJ2-2 few . TRBV12-3/TRBV12-4 CASSLRDNRELFF TGTGCCAGCAGTCTACGGGACAATCGGGAGCTGTTTTTT
TRBJ2-5 . TRBD1 TRBV9 CASSGSDAYRGNKETQYF TGTGCCAGCAGCGGTTCGGATGCCTACAGGGGCAACAAAGAGACCCAGTACTTC
TRBJ1-3 . TRBD1 TRBV15 CATSFPGQGSGNTIYF TGTGCCACCAGTTTCCCCGGACAGGGATCTGGAAACACCATATATTTT
TRBJ2-3 . TRBD1 TRBV2 CASSGGQGRQGKQYF TGTGCCAGCAGCGGGGGACAGGGCCGACAGGGGAAGCAGTATTTT
TRBJ2-1 . . TRBV6-5 CASSFSGDEQFF TGTGCCAGCAGTTTCTCGGGGGATGAGCAGTTCTTC
TRBJ1-6 . . TRBV5-5 CASSLGGSFYNSPLHF TGTGCCAGCAGCTTGGGGGGGAGTTTCTATAATTCACCCCTCCACTTT